One and the same sample provided the 3 T cell receptor beta chains below, sequenced in a study of shared T cell receptors in the human thymus. Only in-frame clones appear in the TCRdb table, and some are missing; sequencing was by immunoSEQ multiplex PCR. Of approximately 580,000 clones in the sample, 75% to 85% were seen once. This same sample was also taken into another study, of human thymus T cells.

Sequencing input: thymocytes. The receptor source for this set is a boy younger than two with a congenital heart defect.

This clone was recorded a few times. This chain uses TRBV28 with TRBJ2-5; 8 nucleotides agree with TRBD1. The CDR3 is 17 residues long. Losses at the gene ends were 3 bases for V and 5 bases for J; bases not matched to a gene: 14. The germline CDR1 and CDR2 sequences are MDHEN and SYDVKM. As DNA, the CDR3 is TGTGCCAGCAGTTTCCGGACAGGGAAGTCTGACAGGGAGACCCAGTACTTC. Translated, it gives CASSFRTGKSDRETQYF.

The chain uses TRBV30 and TRBJ2-1; 13 bases map to TRBD2. The length of the CDR3 is 16 residues. Germline-derived CDR1 and CDR2 are GTSNPN and SVGIG (reference sequence). Trimming at V came to 1 base and at J to 5 bases, leaving 5 bases not matched to a gene. The CDR3 sequence: CAWSGTSGSTHNEQFF. CDR3 nucleotides: TGTGCCTGGAGTGGGACTAGCGGGAGTACCCACAATGAGCAGTTCTTC.

V usage is TRBV7-2 and J usage is TRBJ2-1; 9 bases fit TRBD2. This CDR3 is built from 17 residues. J lost 5 bases, V lost 5 bases, and 13 bases had no gene match. The V gene's germline CDR1 is SGHTA and CDR2 FQGNSA. Here the CDR3 reads CASSLGFSGRTHNEQFF. The CDR3 DNA is TGTGCCAGCAGCCTGGGGTTTAGCGGGAGAACCCACAATGAGCAGTTCTTC.